The clone carrying this T cell receptor (beta chain) was seen a handful of times. What it binds is unknown. This record comes from a study of shared clonotypes between healthy human individuals. TCRdb keeps only in-frame clones here, not all; method: immunoSEQ multiplex PCR. The data show roughly 400,000 clones, around 96% seen once. Findings and limits, study-wide: Sampling was confined to blood; repertoires within tissues likely differ. What naive subsets generally showed was a larger estimated richness than memory subsets showed. Clonotypes which were not shared had lower generation probabilities than clonotypes that all four donors shared. In having few donors, the study represented limited genetic and exposure-history diversity.

Trimming cost V 8 bases and J 7 bases, with 14 bases left between them. Per germline, CDR1 SNHLY and CDR2 FYNNEI. The CDR3 loop spans 12 amino acids. The receptor comes from a man aged 25-45 years in good health. V is TRBV2 and J is TRBJ1-2; no reliable D call. The source material was memory CD8+ T cells sorted from blood. Subset defined: CD45RO+ cells pooled with CCR7-negative TemRA cells. As DNA, the CDR3 is TGTGCCAGCGGGATCCTCGGAAGTGGCTACACCTTC. This translates into CASGILGSGYTF.